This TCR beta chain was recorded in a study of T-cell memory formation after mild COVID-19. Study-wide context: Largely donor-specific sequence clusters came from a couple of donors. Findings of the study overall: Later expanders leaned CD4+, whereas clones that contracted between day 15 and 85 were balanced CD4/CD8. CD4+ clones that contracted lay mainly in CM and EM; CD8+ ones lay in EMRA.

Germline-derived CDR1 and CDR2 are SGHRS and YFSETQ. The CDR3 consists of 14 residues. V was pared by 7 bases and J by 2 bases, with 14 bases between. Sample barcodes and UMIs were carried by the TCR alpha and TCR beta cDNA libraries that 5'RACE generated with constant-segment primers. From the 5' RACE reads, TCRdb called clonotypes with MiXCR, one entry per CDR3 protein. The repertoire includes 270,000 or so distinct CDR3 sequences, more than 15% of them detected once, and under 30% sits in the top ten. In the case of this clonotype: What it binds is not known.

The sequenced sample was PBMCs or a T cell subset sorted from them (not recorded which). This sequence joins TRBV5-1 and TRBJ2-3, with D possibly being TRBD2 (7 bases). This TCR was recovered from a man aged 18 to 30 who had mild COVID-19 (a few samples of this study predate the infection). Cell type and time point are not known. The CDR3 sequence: CASGGLADTDTQYF. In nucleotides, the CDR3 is TGCGCCAGCGGGGGCCTAGCGGACACAGATACGCAGTATTTT.